Each of the 7 T cell receptor beta chains below was sequenced from the same sample in a study of regulatory T cells in long-lasting Graves disease. The sample's time point: persistent/refractory GD, antithyroid drugs over 5 years with positive TRAb. From PBMCs, RNA was extracted and then used to make the TCR library. iRepertoire HTBI primers and Arm-PCR of CDR3 regions built TCR beta libraries. MiXCR was run by TCRdb on the multiplex PCR reads, yielding one entry per CDR3 protein. In the table there are 700,000 or so distinct CDR3 sequences, roughly 30% of which are singletons. The source was peripheral blood mononuclear cells (PBMCs), collected when the disease was refractory, from a patient treated with antithyroid drugs. The receptor set was obtained from a female donor with Graves disease.

In DNA form, the CDR3 reads TGTGCCAGCAGTTTATATCCAGTGAACACTGAAGCTTTCTTT. Its protein is CASSLYPVNTEAFF. The chain recombines TRBV27 with TRBJ1-1; D unresolved. This CDR3 has 14 amino acids. V dropped 1 base and J dropped 0 bases, with 6 bases sitting between them. CDR1 and CDR2 from the germline V gene are MNHEY and SMNVEV (reference sequence).

The sample holds many counts of this clonotype. This chain connects TRBV6-5 to TRBJ1-1; D not resolved. Trimming took 0 bases from V and 1 from J, leaving 6 bases between them. CDR1 MNHEY and CDR2 SVGAGI come from the germline V gene. The CDR3 runs 14 residues. CDR3 loop: CASSYSESNTEAFF. CDR3 DNA: TGTGCCAGCAGTTACTCAGAGTCGAACACTGAAGCTTTCTTT.

This clonotype was detected only a few times. A much larger clone lies a single base off, so this may be a read error. The gene calls are TRBV7-9 and TRBJ2-7; TRBD2 is a possible D gene (5 bases). Trimming shortened V by 1 base and J by 4 bases, and 5 bases separated the two germline ends. The germline V gene encodes CDR1 SEHNR and CDR2 FQNEAQ (reference sequence). The CDR3 runs 12 residues. This chain's CDR3 is CASSLGEYEQYF. The CDR3 DNA reads as TGTGCCAGCAGCTTAGGGGAGTACGAGCAGTACTTC.

Ten or more counts support this clonotype. A junction boundary mismatches the germline segment, possibly from a read error. The rearrangement uses TRBV5-1 and TRBJ1-2, with D possibly being TRBD1 (6 bases). This CDR3 has 15 amino acids. Germline V gene sequence: CDR1 SGHRS, CDR2 YFSETQ. The CDR3 bases are TGTGCCAGCAGCCTCGGAGGGGGAGGCAACTATGGCTACACCTTC. Residues: CASSLGGGGNYGYTF.

The chain links TRBV20-1 to TRBJ1-2, with 8 bases fitting TRBD1. The V and J ends lost 3 bases and 4 bases, in that order; junction bases with no gene match: 7. CDR1 DFQATT and CDR2 SNEGSKA come from the germline V gene (reference sequence). The CDR3 is 14 residues long. CDR3 amino acids: CSARDRVGGYGYTF. CDR3 coding DNA: TGCAGTGCTAGGGACAGGGTCGGGGGCTATGGCTACACCTTC.

On this clonotype: A junction end diverges from the germline sequence, so it may reflect a read error. The chain has TRBV27 and TRBJ2-5; tentatively, D is TRBD1 or TRBD2 (5 bases each). Per germline, CDR1 MNHEY and CDR2 SMNVEV (reference sequence). CDR3 length: 17 residues. As DNA, the CDR3 is TGTGCCAGCAGTCTATCCCTACCGGGACGTAACCAAGAGACCCAGTACTTC. Residues: CASSLSLPGRNQETQYF.

J is TRBJ2-2 and V is TRBV5-1; D is unclear. Germline-derived CDR1 and CDR2 are SGHRS and YFSETQ. The CDR3 loop spans 15 amino acids. Trimming removed 1 base from V and 5 bases from J, with 12 bases in between. The CDR3 region is CASSLTVGWTGELFF. DNA of the CDR3: TGCGCCAGCAGCTTGACGGTAGGGTGGACCGGGGAGCTGTTTTTT.